This note documents a single T cell receptor (beta chain) sequence. What this receptor recognizes is not known. Base quality data are lacking; no much larger clone is found one base away. In Seattle, one collaborating source enrolled patients while the infection was active and tracked those patients longitudinally over the course of disease. Each collaborating institution followed its own protocols to collect whole blood in K2EDTA tubes. For TCRbeta analysis, collaborator samples were shipped as frozen whole blood, as isolated PBMCs, or as DNA extracted from either sample type. V sheds 5 bases and J sheds 2 bases, leaving 14 bases between their ends. The CDR3 spans 14 residues, from the cysteine through the phenylalanine. The kept DNA is CDR3 alone, 42 bases in frame from the first base. CDR1 is given as SQVTM and CDR2 as ANQGSEA, both from the germline V gene. This specimen comes from a study of blood T cell repertoires in COVID-19 (dated by TCRdb to the early 2020s). As for the study more broadly: The collaborator samples originated in the United States, Italy and Spain and spanned the acute and convalescent phases of COVID-19. Subjects who had been exposed to COVID-19, were actively infected with it, or had recovered from it provided the deeply sampled blood TCRbeta repertoires that made up the dataset. Sample metadata almost always included a de-identified subject ID, COVID-19 status, age in years and sex. The repertoires were released in a freely available public database intended as a resource for research on the immune response to SARS-CoV-2. The material from the prospective study consisted of cDNA or gDNA derived from T cells, B-cell-depleted T cells, or PBMCs. Where available, HLA class I and class II types were taken from metadata supplied by the sample provider and were not determined by assay-based typing. The samples were drawn from two sources: the first 160 participants of the ongoing ImmuneRACE study, and over 950 subjects contributed by 6 global collaborators.

General conclusions and limits of the study: The quantity of clinical and demographic metadata differed by source and by participant and was supplied without curation.

TCRbeta CDR3 regions were amplified from genomic DNA using the immunoSEQ Assay, a bias-controlled multiplex PCR. Under the source paper's analysis protocol: Nucleated cell counts per sample were estimated from amplification of reference gene primers within the assay. Sequence reads were collapsed and filtered to measure the absolute abundance of every unique TCRbeta CDR3 rearrangement. For each sample, productive Simpson clonality was calculated by taking the square root of Simpson's diversity index across productive rearrangements. TCRdb took over this immuneACCESS table, retaining in-frame rearrangements with V and J assigned. Such tables are incomplete; in checked studies, under half of the missing clones stem from an unresolved V gene, and the remainder is unexplained. D and trimming were read from the DNA, whereas the V and J calls and clone size are those reported in that table. The sample includes 350,000 to 400,000 clones, with 86% observed a single time. The top ten constitute about 7% of the sample.

The V and J segments used are TRBV29-1 and TRBJ2-3, with a weak D call of TRBD2 (6 bases match). Material: peripheral blood. This sequence was found in a woman aged 55-75 years with COVID-19, enrolled during active disease. The nucleotide sequence reads TGCAGCGTTATAGCGGAACCTCTCACAGATACGCAGTATTTT. It encodes CSVIAEPLTDTQYF.